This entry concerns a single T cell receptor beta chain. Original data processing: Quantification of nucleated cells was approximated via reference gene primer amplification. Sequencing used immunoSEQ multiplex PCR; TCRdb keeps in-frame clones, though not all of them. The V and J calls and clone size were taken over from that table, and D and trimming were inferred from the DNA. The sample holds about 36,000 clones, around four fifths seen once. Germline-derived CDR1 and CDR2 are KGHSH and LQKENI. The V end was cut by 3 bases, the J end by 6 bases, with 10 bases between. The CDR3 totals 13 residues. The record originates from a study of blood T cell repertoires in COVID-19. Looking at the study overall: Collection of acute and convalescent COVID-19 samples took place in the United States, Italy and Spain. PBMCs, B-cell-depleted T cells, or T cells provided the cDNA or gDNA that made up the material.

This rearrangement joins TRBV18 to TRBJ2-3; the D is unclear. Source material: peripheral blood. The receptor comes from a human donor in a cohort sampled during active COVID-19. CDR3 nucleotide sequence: TGTGCCAGCTCACCGGCTCGTTGGGATACGCAGTATTTT. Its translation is CASSPARWDTQYF.